The source of this T cell receptor (beta chain) is a study of blood T cell repertoires in COVID-19. Trimming shortened V by 5 bases and J by 4 bases, and 18 bases separated the two germline ends. Germline loops: CDR1 MGHRA, CDR2 YSYEKL. This CDR3 has 15 residues. Assay: immunoSEQ multiplex PCR; the TCRdb copy retains only in-frame clones and omits some. The table lists roughly 86,000 clones, 91% of them singletons. This clone was counted a single time. V is TRBV4-1 and J is TRBJ2-7, with D possibly matching TRBD1 (5 bases). The material sequenced was peripheral blood. This clonotype was sampled from a woman aged 45-65 years in a cohort sampled during active COVID-19. CDR3 coding DNA: TGCGCCAGCAGCGAAGTAAGGACGCCAGGGTACGAGCAGTACTTC. Translating gives CASSEVRTPGYEQYF.